These 10 T cell receptor beta chains came from one sample sequenced in a study of graft-versus-host responses after intestinal transplantation. TCRdb keeps only in-frame clones here, not all; method: immunoSEQ multiplex PCR. The sample shows tens of thousands of clones, 80% to 90% of them seen only once. Specimen: PBMCs, collected 26 days after transplant. The receptors were sampled from a human patient who received an intestinal transplant, so some T cells may come from the graft donor.

This rearrangement joins TRBV15 to TRBJ2-5; D remains ambiguous. Germline loops: CDR1 LNHNV, CDR2 YYDKDF (reference sequence). The V and J ends lost 1 base and 0 bases respectively, with 6 bases between them. This CDR3 has 14 amino acids. CDR3 amino acids: CATSRVSDQETQYF. DNA of the CDR3: TGTGCCACCAGCAGAGTTTCGGACCAAGAGACCCAGTACTTC.

This clone was counted only a few times. The chain is built from TRBV4-1 and TRBJ1-6, with D unclear. Trimming took 1 base from V and 7 from J, leaving 8 bases between them. There are 14 residues in the CDR3. CDR1 and CDR2 (germline): MGHRA, YSYEKL. The CDR3 here is CASSQVPGNSPLHF. The CDR3 DNA reads as TGCGCCAGCAGCCAAGTCCCAGGAAATTCACCCCTCCACTTT.

The chain uses TRBV11-2 and TRBJ1-2, with TRBD1 matching over 10 bases. The J segment lost 8 bases and the V segment lost 7 bases, leaving 4 bases of the junction unmatched. The germline V gene has CDR1 SGHAT and CDR2 FQNNGV. This CDR3 is 12 amino acids long. CDR3: CASTRTGGGYTF. The CDR3 bases are TGTGCCAGCACCCGGACAGGGGGAGGCTACACCTTC.

The V and J genes are TRBV7-6 and TRBJ2-2; D possibly corresponds to TRBD1 (6 bases). The germline V and J ends were trimmed by 3 bases and 2 bases, with 10 bases remaining between them. Germline CDR1 is SGHVS and CDR2 is FNYEAQ. This CDR3 spans 15 amino acids. The CDR3 region is CASSLAGDNTGELFF. The CDR3 nucleotides are TGTGCCAGCAGCTTGGCAGGGGACAACACCGGGGAGCTGTTTTTT. Supplemented by reference TRBV7-6 and TRBJ2-2, the full variable domain reads GAGVSQSPRYKVTKRGQDVALRCDPISGHVSLYWYRQALGQGPEFLTYFNYEAQQDKSGLPNDRFSAERPEGSISTLTIQRTEQRDSAMYRCASSLAGDNTGELFFGEGSRLTVL.

This clone was recorded only once. This sequence joins TRBV11-2 and TRBJ2-7; weak D call: TRBD2 (5 bases). The V end lost 3 bases, the J end lost 6 bases, and 9 bases lay between the germline ends. This CDR3 spans 12 amino acids. The germline V gene has CDR1 SGHAT and CDR2 FQNNGV. CDR3 sequence (DNA): TGTGCCAGCAGCTTGGACTCGCGCGAGCAGTACTTC. Protein product: CASSLDSREQYF.

The chain carries TRBV6-5 and TRBJ1-1; possibly TRBD1 for D (5 bases). The CDR3 spans 13 residues. The V gene's germline CDR1 is MNHEY and CDR2 SVGAGI. Trimming stripped 2 bases from V and 5 bases from J, with 9 bases between. CDR3 bases: TGTGCCAGCAGTTACGGGGCAGGGACTGAAGCTTTCTTT. It encodes CASSYGAGTEAFF.

V and J are TRBV6-5 and TRBJ2-5; 7 positions match TRBD1. With V trimmed by 6 bases and J by 4 bases, 8 bases remained unmatched. There are 14 residues in the CDR3. CDR1 and CDR2 from the germline V gene are MNHEY and SVGAGI. CDR3 in DNA: TGTGCCAGCAGACCCCCCACAGGGGCAGAGACCCAGTACTTC. As protein: CASRPPTGAETQYF.

The chain carries TRBV19 and TRBJ1-1; a possible D gene is TRBD1 (6 bases). The V gene lost 7 bases and the J gene lost 5 bases, with 11 bases spanning the gap. CDR3 length equals 12 residues. Per the germline V gene, CDR1 is LNHDA and CDR2 is SQIVND (reference sequence). The CDR3 sequence: CASKQGGTEAFF. The CDR3 region has the DNA TGTGCCAGTAAACAGGGAGGGACTGAAGCTTTCTTT.

V gene TRBV7-9 combines with J gene TRBJ1-4, with a weak D call TRBD1 (5 bases). The CDR3 runs 17 residues. With 2 bases removed from V and 0 bases from J, the gap between germline ends came to 13 bases. Germline V gene sequence: CDR1 SEHNR, CDR2 FQNEAQ (reference sequence). This CDR3 is CASSLPREGTTNEKLFF. The CDR3, as DNA: TGTGCCAGCAGCTTACCCAGGGAGGGTACAACTAATGAAAAACTGTTTTTT.

The V and J genes are TRBV27 and TRBJ1-1; TRBD1 is a possible D gene (5 bases). Germline V gene data show CDR1 as MNHEY and CDR2 as SMNVEV (reference sequence). V was shortened by 5 bases and J by 5 bases, with 18 bases between the two germline ends. This CDR3 is built from 15 residues. The CDR3 bases are TGTGCCAGCAGTCATCCAGGGCCCAAGGGGACTGAAGCTTTCTTT. This translates into CASSHPGPKGTEAFF.